This T cell receptor beta chain is drawn from a study of blood T cell repertoires in COVID-19. The overall study: The origin of the acute and convalescent COVID-19 samples was the United States, Italy and Spain. T cells, B-cell-depleted T cells, or PBMCs supplied cDNA or gDNA.

Per the original data handling: Reference gene primers were amplified, and this amplification served to estimate nucleated cell counts. Sequenced by immunoSEQ multiplex PCR; TCRdb stores in-frame clones only, minus some. The DNA gave D and trimming, while V, J and clone size come from that table. The sample shows a few hundred thousand clones, around nine tenths of them seen only once. Trimming took off 7 bases at V and 2 bases at J, with 6 bases between the two ends. The CDR3 has 13 residues. The germline V gene has CDR1 SGHVS and CDR2 FQNEAQ. This clonotype originated in a woman aged 60-75 years with acute or convalescent COVID-19. The V and J genes are TRBV7-8 and TRBJ2-6; D is ambiguous. Sequencing was carried out using peripheral blood. In DNA form, the CDR3 reads TGTGCCAGCACCATTCCTGGGGCCAACGTCCTGACTTTC. It specifies CASTIPGANVLTF. The entire variable domain, with the rest obtained from reference TRBV7-8 and TRBJ2-6, is as follows: GAGVSQSPRYKVAKRGQDVALRCDPISGHVSLFWYQQALGQGPEFLTYFQNEAQLDKSGLPSDRFFAERPEGSVSTLKIQRTQQEDSAVYLCASTIPGANVLTFGAGSRLTVL.